These 6 T cell receptor beta chains were sequenced from one sample in a study of shared clonotypes between healthy human individuals. Profiling relied on immunoSEQ multiplex PCR, and the TCRdb table lists in-frame clones only, not all of them. This table has 520,000 or so clones, about four fifths appearing once. Sequences were obtained from PBMCs. The receptors stem from a woman aged 40 to 50 in good health. Some clones in this sample may be carry-over from other donors' samples.

The CDR3 sequence: CASSPPQSFQYGYTF. CDR3 coding DNA: TGTGCCAGCAGTCCCCCGCAGAGTTTTCAGTATGGCTACACCTTC. This chain uses TRBV28 with TRBJ1-2; no clear D gene. Trimming removed 5 bases from V and 5 bases from J, with 18 bases in between. Germline V gene sequence: CDR1 MDHEN, CDR2 SYDVKM. The CDR3 covers 15 residues.

This chain links TRBV21-1 with TRBJ2-7. TRBV21-1 is a pseudogene segment. This CDR3 region has 15 residues. The CDR3 sequence: CASRKPPPDSYEQYF. CDR3 sequence (DNA): TGTGCCAGCAGGAAGCCCCCGCCGGATTCCTACGAGCAGTACTTC.

The chain's CDR3 is CASSQDRPANYNSPLHF. CDR3 sequence (DNA): TGTGCCAGCAGCCAAGATCGTCCAGCAAACTATAATTCACCCCTCCACTTT. The J gene is TRBJ1-6, the V gene TRBV4-2; D gene unclear. Trimming stripped 0 bases from V and 3 bases from J, with 12 bases between. CDR1 is LGHNA and CDR2 is YNFKEQ in the germline V gene. There are 17 residues in the CDR3.

The V and J genes are TRBV7-9 and TRBJ2-2; 8 positions match TRBD2. Unmatched junction bases numbered 8, after V lost 1 base and J lost 7 bases. CDR1 is SEHNR and CDR2 is FQNEAQ in the germline V gene (reference sequence). This CDR3 has 16 amino acids. The CDR3 sequence: CASSLGASGSHGELFF. CDR3 nucleotides: TGTGCCAGCAGCTTAGGGGCTAGCGGGTCCCACGGGGAGCTGTTTTTT.

The rearrangement joins TRBV18 to TRBJ2-5; D is unresolved. Trimming pared 0 bases from V and 4 bases from J, leaving 9 bases between. This CDR3 region has 14 residues. Germline CDR1 KGHSH, CDR2 LQKENI. DNA for the CDR3: TGTGCCAGCTCACCACCGGGCAGGTCAGAGACCCAGTACTTC. This sequence encodes CASSPPGRSETQYF.

The V and J genes are TRBV28 and TRBJ2-7, with 14 bases aligning to TRBD2. Germline loops: CDR1 MDHEN, CDR2 SYDVKM. The CDR3 extends over 16 amino acids. J lost 5 bases, V lost 4 bases, and 7 bases had no gene match. The CDR3 coding sequence is TGTGCCAGCAGTTATACCTCGGGACTAGCGGGAGACGAGCAGTACTTC. Its protein is CASSYTSGLAGDEQYF.